The 32 T cell receptor beta chains given below trace back to one sample, sequenced in a study of Graves' ophthalmopathy and Graves' hyperthyroidism. Amplification of the TCR beta CDR3 regions used RNA transcripts (as template). HTBI primers were used in a first-round RT-PCR, which preceded a second-round multiplex PCR. One entry per CDR3 protein, called by TCRdb with MiXCR from the multiplex PCR reads. This sample has around 400,000 distinct CDR3 sequences, with around 19% found just once. The sequenced sample consisted of peripheral blood. The receptors shown here come from a woman younger than 30 with Graves' ophthalmopathy.

This clonotype was observed many times. The chain links TRBV6-2 or TRBV6-3 to TRBJ2-5; D is unresolved. With 11 bases removed from V and 2 bases from J, the gap between germline ends came to 15 bases. Germline V lookup: CDR1 MNHEY, CDR2 SVGEGT. This CDR3 spans 13 amino acids. The CDR3 DNA is TGTGCCTCCCGCCTTATGGGGCAAGAGACCCAGTACTTC. Translation gives CASRLMGQETQYF.

The table lists this clonotype with many counts. One end of the junction is discordant with germline, which a read error may explain. V gene TRBV6-2 or TRBV6-3 combines with J gene TRBJ1-5; D is undetermined. This CDR3 has 12 residues. Germline CDR1 and CDR2: MNHEY and SVGEGT. The CDR3 bases are TGTGCCAGCACCCCGAACGGCAGGACCTTCTTCTTT. Amino acid sequence: CASTPNGRTFFF.

This clonotype was seen at least ten times. V and J are TRBV6-2 or TRBV6-3 and TRBJ1-1, with D uncertain. Trimming cost V 0 bases and J 1 base, with 6 bases left between them. CDR3 length equals 14 residues. Germline CDR1 MNHEY, CDR2 SVGEGT. CDR3 DNA: TGTGCCAGCAGTTACTCCGTGTGGAACACTGAAGCTTTCTTT. Translating it yields CASSYSVWNTEAFF.

This clonotype was recorded many times. V gene TRBV30 combines with J gene TRBJ1-5, with TRBD1 as a possible D gene (6 bases). The germline CDR1 and CDR2 sequences are GTSNPN and SVGIG (reference sequence). Trimming took off 2 bases at V and 5 bases at J, with 10 bases between the two ends. The CDR3 is 13 amino acids. CDR3 sequence reads: CAWSLEGDQPQHF. The CDR3 bases are TGTGCCTGGAGTCTCGAGGGGGATCAGCCCCAGCATTTT.

The table lists this clonotype with many counts. This chain joins TRBV5-1 and TRBJ1-1; no definite D call. Trimming removed 0 bases at V and 2 bases at J, with 11 bases between. From germline, CDR1 is SGHRS and CDR2 YFSETQ. The CDR3 is 15 amino acids. The CDR3 sequence is CASSLAGVGNTEAFF. For the CDR3, the DNA is TGCGCCAGCAGCTTGGCCGGGGTAGGTAACACTGAAGCTTTCTTT.

This clonotype was seen at least ten times. The genes are TRBV29-1 and TRBJ2-7, with 13 nucleotides matching TRBD2. The length of the CDR3 is 14 residues. The V segment lost 6 bases and the J segment 7 bases; nucleotides outside the gene matches: 9. CDR1 SQVTM and CDR2 ANQGSEA come from the germline V gene. CDR3 region: CSVDRLAGGGEQYF. The CDR3 DNA reads as TGCAGCGTGGACAGACTAGCGGGAGGCGGGGAGCAGTACTTC.

The chain recombines TRBV6-2 or TRBV6-3 with TRBJ1-5, with a tentative D call TRBD1 (5 bases). This CDR3 spans 14 amino acids. V dropped 2 bases and J dropped 7 bases, with 12 bases sitting between them. Germline CDR1 reads MNHEY; CDR2 reads SVGEGT. The CDR3, as DNA: TGTGCCAGCAGTTACGAAGGGGTACACCAGCCCCAGCATTTT. Its protein is CASSYEGVHQPQHF.

This rearrangement joins TRBV7-3 to TRBJ1-1, with a tentative D call TRBD1 (6 bases). The CDR3 runs 14 residues. Per the germline V gene, CDR1 is SGHTA and CDR2 is FQGTGA. Between the trimmed V and J ends, which lost 5 bases and 5 bases, there was a span of 15 bases. Here the CDR3 DNA reads TGTGCCAGCAGCGAACAGGGAATGTGGACTGAAGCTTTCTTT. It is translated as CASSEQGMWTEAFF.

This clonotype was picked up many times. The genes are TRBV18 and TRBJ2-5; 7 bases fit TRBD1. CDR1 KGHSH and CDR2 LQKENI come from the germline V gene. Trimming took 0 bases from V and 0 from J; bases not matched to a gene: 4. The CDR3 totals 16 residues. CDR3 in amino acids: CASSPPAGGYQETQYF. For the CDR3, the DNA is TGTGCCAGCTCACCACCGGCAGGGGGTTACCAAGAGACCCAGTACTTC.

The chain carries TRBV20-1 and TRBJ1-6; D remains ambiguous. CDR3 size: 16 residues. Germline lookup yields CDR1 DFQATT and CDR2 SNEGSKA (reference sequence). V gave up 6 bases and J gave up 0 bases, with 15 bases separating them. This chain's CDR3 is CSAPALESSYNSPLHF. CDR3 nucleotide sequence: TGCAGTGCCCCAGCCCTTGAAAGCTCCTATAATTCACCCCTCCACTTT.

Ten or more counts support this clonotype. CDR3: CASTRGGSGYGYTF. The CDR3 nucleotides are TGTGCCAGCACCCGGGGGGGGAGTGGCTATGGCTACACCTTC. The V and J genes are TRBV7-2 and TRBJ1-2; D is perhaps TRBD1 (5 bases). Trimming removed 7 bases at V and 4 bases at J, with 16 bases between. Per the germline V gene, CDR1 is SGHTA and CDR2 is FQGNSA. The CDR3 extends over 14 amino acids.

This clonotype has at least ten counts. The V and J genes are TRBV11-1 and TRBJ2-5; the D is unclear. Germline lookup yields CDR1 SGHAT and CDR2 FQDESV (reference sequence). V shed 3 bases and J shed 8 bases, with 25 bases lying between them. The CDR3 is 17 amino acids. The CDR3 sequence: CASSFGRGAGSPATQYF. The CDR3 DNA follows: TGTGCCAGCAGCTTTGGGCGAGGTGCCGGATCCCCCGCCACCCAGTACTTC.

This clonotype was recorded many times. The rearrangement links TRBV6-2 or TRBV6-3 to TRBJ2-7; unclear D gene. The V end lost 5 bases, the J end lost 2 bases, and 10 bases lay between the germline ends. Germline CDR1 is MNHEY and CDR2 is SVGEGT. The CDR3 consists of 13 residues. The CDR3 DNA reads as TGTGCCAGCAGTCCTGACACAGCCTACGAGCAGTACTTC. Translating gives CASSPDTAYEQYF.

This clonotype was seen many times. The rearrangement uses TRBV7-8 and TRBJ2-2; D is undetermined. Germline V gene lookup returns CDR1 SGHVS and CDR2 FQNEAQ. Trimming took off 7 bases at V and 4 bases at J, with 16 bases between the two ends. CDR3 size: 15 residues. The CDR3 DNA reads TGTGCCAGCAACGAAAGGGAAGTGGGCACCGGGGAGCTGTTTTTT. It encodes CASNEREVGTGELFF.

The rearrangement joins TRBV27 to TRBJ2-7; possible D gene TRBD2, 7 bases. V was clipped by 3 bases and J by 3 bases, with 15 bases between them. Germline assignment: CDR1 MNHEY and CDR2 SMNVEV (reference sequence). The CDR3 extends over 15 amino acids. Here the CDR3 reads CASSLDRAGNYEQYF. CDR3 nucleotide sequence: TGTGCCAGCAGTTTGGACAGAGCGGGGAACTACGAGCAGTACTTC.

This chain uses TRBV6-5 with TRBJ1-1; D perhaps matches TRBD1 (5 bases). V lost 2 bases and J lost 0, with 10 bases in between. The CDR3 runs 15 residues. The germline V gene has CDR1 MNHEY and CDR2 SVGAGI. The CDR3 DNA reads as TGTGCCAGCAGTTACGGGGGGATGCTGAACACTGAAGCTTTCTTT. The encoded protein is CASSYGGMLNTEAFF.

This clonotype was observed at least ten times. The V call is TRBV2, the J call TRBJ2-1, with 9 bases fitting TRBD2. J lost 7 bases, V lost 10 bases, and 2 bases had no gene match. CDR1 is SNHLY, CDR2 FYNNEI, per germline. This CDR3 comprises 11 residues. The CDR3 is CAKAGGNEQFF. Written as DNA, the CDR3 is TGTGCCAAAGCGGGGGGTAATGAGCAGTTCTTC.

Many counts were recorded for this clonotype. The genes are TRBV7-6 and TRBJ1-1; TRBD1 matches at 7 bases. The CDR3 contains 12 residues. From germline, CDR1 is SGHVS and CDR2 FNYEAQ. Here the CDR3 reads CGRGTVDTEAFF. CDR3 nucleotide sequence: TGTGGAAGGGGGACAGTGGACACTGAAGCTTTCTTT.

Many counts were recorded for this clonotype. The V gene is TRBV7-2, the J gene TRBJ2-7; unclear D gene. Germline V lookup: CDR1 SGHTA, CDR2 FQGNSA. V was clipped by 0 bases and J by 5 bases, with 5 bases between them. This CDR3 has 12 residues. The CDR3, as DNA: TGTGCCAGCAGCTTAGCGAGGCACGAGCAGTACTTC. Translating it yields CASSLARHEQYF.

This clonotype was recorded many times. The rearrangement joins TRBV7-2 to TRBJ2-4; possibly TRBD1 for D (5 bases). The germline gives CDR1 SGHTA, CDR2 FQGNSA. Between the trimmed V and J ends, which lost 11 bases and 9 bases, there was a span of 17 bases. The CDR3 has 12 residues. The CDR3 DNA sequence: TGTGCCGAAGGGGTCGTCTCGGGCATTCAGTACTTC. Translated, it gives CAEGVVSGIQYF.

As for this clonotype: Sequence at one end of the junction differs from germline and may be a read error. V and J are TRBV7-2 and TRBJ2-7; no definite D call. Per germline, CDR1 SGHTA and CDR2 FQGNSA. The CDR3 has 14 residues. The CDR3 protein is CATSTSGPYYEQYF. The CDR3 DNA sequence: TGTGCCACCAGCACCTCCGGACCTTACTACGAGCAGTACTTC.

This clonotype showed up many times. The chain is built from TRBV30 and TRBJ1-5, with D maybe TRBD1 (6 bases). Germline CDR1 reads GTSNPN; CDR2 reads SVGIG (reference sequence). The CDR3 is 13 amino acids. Trimming removed 7 bases at V and 7 bases at J, with 17 bases between. The CDR3 nucleotides read TGTGCCTTCAGTGGGGGGCAAGTCCAGCCCCAGCATTTT. This codes for CAFSGGQVQPQHF. The full variable domain, its missing parts supplied by reference TRBV30 and TRBJ1-5, is SQTIHQWPATLVQPVGSPLSLECTVEGTSNPNLYWYRQAAGRGLQLLFYSVGIGQISSEVPQNLSASRPQDRQFILSSKKLLLSDSGFYLCAFSGGQVQPQHFGDGTRLSIL.

This clonotype was seen repeatedly, ten times or more. The rearrangement uses TRBV5-6 and TRBJ2-5; tentative D call: TRBD1 (5 bases). CDR3 length: 15 amino acids. Germline CDR1 reads SGHDT; CDR2 reads YYEEEE. V dropped 0 bases and J dropped 5 bases, with 14 bases sitting between them. In DNA form, the CDR3 reads TGTGCCAGCAGCTTGGACAGGTGGGCTGGGGAGACCCAGTACTTC. It translates to CASSLDRWAGETQYF.

This clonotype was counted many times. This chain joins TRBV12-3 or TRBV12-4 and TRBJ1-2, with 9 bases fitting TRBD1. The V and J ends lost 7 bases and 8 bases, in that order; junction bases with no gene match: 11. The CDR3 is made up of 14 amino acids. The CDR3 DNA reads as TGTGCCAGCACCCTGGGACAGGGATCCATCGGCTACACCTTC. This codes for CASTLGQGSIGYTF.

This chain uses TRBV10-3 with TRBJ2-2, with D perhaps being TRBD1 or TRBD2 (6 bases each). V was cut by 10 bases and J by 6 bases, with 18 bases left in between. Germline V gene data show CDR1 as ENHRY and CDR2 as SYGVKD. This CDR3 has 14 residues. For the CDR3, the DNA is TGTGCCACCGTGAACCAGGGGAGGTCCGGGGAGCTGTTTTTT. It is translated as CATVNQGRSGELFF.

CDR3: CAIRGRGETQYF. CDR3 nucleotides: TGTGCCATCAGGGGCCGGGGGGAGACCCAGTACTTC. The chain couples TRBV10-3 to TRBJ2-5; TRBD2 is a possible D gene (6 bases). V was clipped by 6 bases and J by 5 bases, with 10 bases between them. This CDR3 is 12 amino acids long. Germline V gene data show CDR1 as ENHRY and CDR2 as SYGVKD.

This clonotype was observed at least ten times. V and J are TRBV4-1 and TRBJ2-5; 9 positions agree with TRBD1. In germline, CDR1 is MGHRA, CDR2 YSYEKL. CDR3 length: 17 amino acids. Unmatched junction bases numbered 10, after V lost 0 bases and J lost 5 bases. CDR3: CASSQDSDRGWAETQYF. For the CDR3, the DNA is TGCGCCAGCAGCCAAGACTCGGACAGGGGTTGGGCTGAGACCCAGTACTTC.

Ten or more counts support this clonotype. The rearrangement joins TRBV28 to TRBJ2-5, with 9 bases aligning to TRBD1. Germline CDR1 and CDR2: MDHEN and SYDVKM. The CDR3 loop spans 17 amino acids. V lost 4 bases, J lost 3 bases, and 12 bases stayed unmatched. This chain's CDR3 is CASSSTPPGQGKETQYF. CDR3 in DNA: TGTGCCAGCAGTTCCACCCCCCCGGGACAGGGAAAAGAGACCCAGTACTTC.

V is TRBV6-4 and J is TRBJ2-7; 14 nucleotides align to TRBD2. Germline V gene data show CDR1 as MRHNA and CDR2 as SNTAGT. V trimming: 6 bases; J trimming: 3 bases; junction bases outside the gene matches: 4. The CDR3 consists of 15 residues. The chain's CDR3 is CASRTGLAGGYEQYF. Here the CDR3 DNA reads TGTGCCAGCAGGACCGGACTAGCGGGAGGCTACGAGCAGTACTTC.

This clonotype was detected ten times or more. The CDR3 loop is CAVGTVLYYGYTF. In DNA form, the CDR3 reads TGTGCCGTTGGGACAGTACTTTACTATGGCTACACCTTC. This sequence joins TRBV6-5 and TRBJ1-2, with 7 nucleotides matching TRBD1. The CDR3 sequence is 13 residues long. Trimming at V came to 11 bases and at J to 3 bases, leaving 9 bases not matched to a gene. Germline CDR1 and CDR2: MNHEY and SVGAGI.

This clonotype was counted many times. V is TRBV7-8 and J is TRBJ2-7, with D perhaps matching TRBD2 (7 bases). CDR3 length: 15 residues. Germline CDR1 SGHVS, CDR2 FQNEAQ. V lost 1 base, J lost 4 bases, and 14 bases lay in between. DNA for the CDR3: TGTGCCAGCAGCTTAGGGGGGGGCTGGGATTACGAGCAGTACTTC. It is translated as CASSLGGGWDYEQYF.

This clonotype was seen repeatedly, ten times or more. The CDR3 sequence is CASSEPGRSYEQYF. For the CDR3, the DNA is TGTGCCAGCAGTGAACCGGGACGGAGCTACGAGCAGTACTTC. This chain uses TRBV6-1 with TRBJ2-7, with D possibly being TRBD1 or TRBD2 (5 bases each). The V and J ends lost 2 bases and 3 bases respectively, with 11 bases between them. This CDR3 is built from 14 residues. Germline CDR1 MNHNS, CDR2 SASEGT.